This T cell receptor (beta chain) was captured by sequencing in a study of T-cell reconstitution after alpha-beta-depleted transplantation in children. General study results and limits: At day 60, the high TCRbeta diversity found in some patients originated from recipient T cells and thymic progenitors that had survived. Several hundred graft clones that had expanded were reportedly the source of alpha-beta T cells about two months after transplant. By one year post-transplant, T-cell counts and diversity largely arose from T cells that were newly produced.

Notes on this clonotype: Its cognate antigen is unknown.

It was with unique molecular identifiers that the TCRbeta library was prepared. TCRdb reprocessed the PCR reads via MiXCR and lists one record per CDR3 protein. The sample carries 550,000 to 600,000 distinct CDR3 sequences, roughly 23% recorded once. J lost 4 bases, V lost 6 bases, and 9 bases had no gene match. From germline, CDR1 is DFQATT and CDR2 SNEGSKA (reference sequence). The CDR3 covers 13 residues. This specimen consisted of PBMCs, mostly from graft donor cells, obtained 360 days after TCRalphabeta/CD19-depleted stem cell transplant. This receptor was taken from a boy under three years old who had a stem cell transplant for acute myeloid leukemia, so the T cells may come from the graft donor. V usage is TRBV20-1 and J usage is TRBJ2-7; 7 bases map to TRBD1. This CDR3 reads CSAAPATGYEQYF. The CDR3 region has the DNA TGCAGTGCCGCGCCGGCGACAGGGTACGAGCAGTACTTC.